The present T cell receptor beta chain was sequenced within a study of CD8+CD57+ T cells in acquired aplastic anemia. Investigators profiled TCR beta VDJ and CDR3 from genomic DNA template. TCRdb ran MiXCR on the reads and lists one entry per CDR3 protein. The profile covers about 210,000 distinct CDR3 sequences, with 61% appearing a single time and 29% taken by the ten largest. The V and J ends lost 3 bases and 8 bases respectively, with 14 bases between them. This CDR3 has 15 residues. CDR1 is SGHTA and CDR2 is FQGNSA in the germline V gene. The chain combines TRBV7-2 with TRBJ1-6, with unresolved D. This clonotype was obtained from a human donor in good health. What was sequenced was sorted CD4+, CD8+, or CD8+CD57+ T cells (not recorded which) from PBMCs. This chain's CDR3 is CASSLTAEQYSPLHF. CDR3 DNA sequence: TGTGCCAGCAGCTTGACGGCGGAGCAGTATTCACCCCTCCACTTT. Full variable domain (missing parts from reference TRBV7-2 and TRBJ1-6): GAGVSQSPSNKVTEKGKDVELRCDPISGHTALYWYRQSLGQGLEFLIYFQGNSAPDKSGLPSDRFSAERTGGSVSTLTIQRTQQEDSAVYLCASSLTAEQYSPLHFGNGTRLTVT.